This T cell receptor beta chain stems from a study of shared clonotypes between healthy human individuals. Study details: Ranging from 18 to 49 in age, donors were a couple of women and three men. Overall study results and limits: Only blood was sampled; tissue repertoires likely differ. As a rule, naive subsets had a larger estimated richness than memory subsets.

Per the germline V gene, CDR1 is SGHRS and CDR2 is YFSETQ. The length of the CDR3 is 13 residues. V was cut by 5 bases and J by 2 bases, with 7 bases left in between. Concerning this clone itself: Its antigen remains unidentified.

Donors, without exception, were Caucasian adults residing in Nashville, Tennessee. The data were produced by immunoSEQ multiplex PCR, yet TCRdb's version contains in-frame clones alone and is incomplete. The sample contains about 1.5 million clones, under 99% of which appear only once. This clonotype was sampled from a man aged 25-45 years in good health. Input material: naive CD4+ T cells sorted from blood. Specified subset: CD45RA+ positively selected. J is TRBJ2-2 and V is TRBV5-1; tentatively, D is TRBD2 (5 bases). CDR3 loop: CASRRTNTGELFF. DNA for the CDR3: TGCGCCAGCAGGAGGACTAACACCGGGGAGCTGTTTTTT.